This TCR beta chain was captured in a study of blood T cell repertoires in COVID-19. As for the study in general: Collection of acute and convalescent COVID-19 samples took place in the United States, Italy and Spain. Sources were T cells, B-cell-depleted T cells, or PBMCs; the material itself was cDNA or gDNA.

Authors' processing steps: How many nucleated cells were present was estimated from reference gene primer amplification. Repertoires were generated with immunoSEQ multiplex PCR, while TCRdb's copy carries only in-frame clones and drops some. V and J calls and clone size are copied from that table; D and trimming were computed from the DNA. The sample contains 250,000 or so clones, 70% to 85% of which appear only once. V was shortened by 1 base and J by 2 bases, with 6 bases between the two germline ends. CDR1 SGHDN and CDR2 FVKESK come from the germline V gene. The CDR3 has 15 residues. Sample: peripheral blood. V usage is TRBV14 and J usage is TRBJ1-6; D gene uncertain. The TCR was taken from a woman older than 75 with acute or convalescent COVID-19. CDR3 loop: CASSQVIAYNSPLHF. CDR3 nucleotides: TGTGCCAGCAGCCAAGTTATCGCCTATAATTCACCCCTCCACTTT.